This TCR beta chain was sequenced for a study of cytomegalovirus exposure and HLA in healthy donors. The PCR employed 60 Vbeta primers together with 13 Jbeta primers. Data came from immunoSEQ multiplex PCR; TCRdb stores just in-frame clones and leaves some out. This repertoire shows about 140,000 clones, 70% to 90% found once; its top ten account for roughly 0.5%. The length of the CDR3 is 15 residues. V lost 6 bases and J 5 bases, leaving 18 bases between the germline ends. Germline CDR1 and CDR2: MGHDK and SYGVNS. The genes are TRBV25-1 and TRBJ2-3; tentatively, D is TRBD2 (6 bases). The receptor was derived from a woman between 40 and 55 years old in good health and CMV-seronegative. Sequenced: PBMCs. The CDR3 DNA is TGTGCCAGCAGCACGGGACTGACTCTCGGAGATACGCAGTATTTT. This encodes CASSTGLTLGDTQYF. Combining the CDR3 with reference TRBV25-1 and TRBJ2-3 gives the whole variable domain EADIYQTPRYLVIGTGKKITLECSQTMGHDKMYWYQQDPGMELHLIHYSYGVNSTEKGDLSSESTVSRIRTEHFPLTLESARPSHTSQYLCASSTGLTLGDTQYFGPGTRLTVL.